This TCR beta chain emerged from a study of T-cell memory formation after mild COVID-19. One entry per CDR3 protein results from TCRdb running MiXCR on the 5' RACE reads. The sample has around 450,000 distinct CDR3 sequences, about 19% seen once. Trimming took off 3 bases at V and 10 bases at J, with 12 bases between the two ends. Germline-derived CDR1 and CDR2 are KGHDR and SFDVKD. This CDR3 comprises 13 residues. The J gene is TRBJ2-1, the V gene TRBV24-1; no firm D call. The sequence was collected from an adult woman who had mild COVID-19 (a few samples of this study predate the infection). Cell type and time point are not known. The sequencing sample was made of PBMCs or a T cell subset sorted from them (not recorded which). The CDR3 spells CATSDKFVREQFF. The DNA of the CDR3 is TGTGCCACCAGTGATAAATTCGTCCGCGAGCAGTTCTTC.